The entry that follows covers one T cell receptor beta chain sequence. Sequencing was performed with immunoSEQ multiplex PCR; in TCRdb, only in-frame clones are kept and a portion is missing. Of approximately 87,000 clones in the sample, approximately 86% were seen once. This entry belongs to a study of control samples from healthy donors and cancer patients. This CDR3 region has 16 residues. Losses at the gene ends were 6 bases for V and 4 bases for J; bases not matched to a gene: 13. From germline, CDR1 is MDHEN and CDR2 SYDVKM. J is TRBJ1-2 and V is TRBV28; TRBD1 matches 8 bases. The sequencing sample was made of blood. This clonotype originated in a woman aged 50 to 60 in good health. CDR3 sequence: CASRGPQGARIYGYTF. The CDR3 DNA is TGTGCCAGCAGGGGGCCGCAGGGGGCGCGCATCTATGGCTACACCTTC.